This T cell receptor (beta chain) derives from a study of shared clonotypes between healthy human individuals. Regarding the study as a whole: The study sampled only blood, and tissue repertoires likely differ.

The donors, all of them Caucasian adults, lived in Nashville, Tennessee. Points on this clone: Antigen unknown.

The V gene's germline CDR1 is LNHNV and CDR2 YYDKDF (reference sequence). The V segment lost 5 bases and the J segment 4 bases; nucleotides outside the gene matches: 4. This CDR3 has 14 residues. The authors distributed each subset's genomic DNA evenly over several immunoSEQ plates. About 32,000 T cell genomes (about 0.3 ug DNA) went into each PBMC replicate. This table comes from immunoSEQ multiplex PCR, and its TCRdb copy is limited to in-frame clones, with some not included. Of 450,000 to 650,000 clones listed, roughly four fifths were seen once; the top ten hold about 12%. This clonotype originated in a woman aged 40 to 50 in good health. Some clones in this sample may be carry-over from other donors' samples. The sample consisted of PBMCs. The chain uses TRBV15 and TRBJ2-3; the match to TRBD2 covers 9 bases. CDR3 loop: CATSQGLASDTQYF. The CDR3 DNA follows: TGTGCCACCAGCCAAGGACTAGCGTCAGATACGCAGTATTTT.